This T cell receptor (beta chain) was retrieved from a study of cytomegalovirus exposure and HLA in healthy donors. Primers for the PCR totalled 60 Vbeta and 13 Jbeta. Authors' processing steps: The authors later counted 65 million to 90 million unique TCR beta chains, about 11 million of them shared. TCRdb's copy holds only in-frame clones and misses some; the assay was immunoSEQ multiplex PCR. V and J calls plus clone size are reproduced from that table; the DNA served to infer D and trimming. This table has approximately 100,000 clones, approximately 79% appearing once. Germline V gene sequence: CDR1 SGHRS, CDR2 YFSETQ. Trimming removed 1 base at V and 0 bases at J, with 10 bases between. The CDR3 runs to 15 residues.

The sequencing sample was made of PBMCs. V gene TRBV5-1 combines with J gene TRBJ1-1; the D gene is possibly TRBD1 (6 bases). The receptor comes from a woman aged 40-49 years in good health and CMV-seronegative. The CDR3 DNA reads TGCGCCAGCAGCTTGAATCCAGGGGTGAACACTGAAGCTTTCTTT. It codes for CASSLNPGVNTEAFF.